These T cell receptor beta chains were read from a single sample in a study of blood T cell repertoires in COVID-19. TCRdb's table, derived via immunoSEQ multiplex PCR, lists solely in-frame clones and lacks some. The data show a few hundred thousand clones, with around 90% seen just once and 6% to 8% held by the top ten. Sequencing was performed on peripheral blood. Receptors originate from a woman between 50 and 59 years old with COVID-19, enrolled during active disease. Both conserved end residues are part of each CDR3. The order of the fields is J gene, D gene, clone size, CDR3 length, V gene, CDR3 DNA, CDR3 protein. The D gene is left open where the match is weak. The size of a clone is reported for some rows only, either as once, few or many, or as a class for expanded clones.

J gene: TRBJ1-1
D gene: TRBD1
clone size: -
CDR3 length: 17
V gene: TRBV4-2
CDR3 DNA: TGTGCCAGCAGCCAAGGACAGGGCAGGCGGATGAACACTGAAGCTTTCTTT
CDR3 protein: CASSQGQGRRMNTEAFF

J gene: TRBJ2-5
D gene: -
clone size: -
CDR3 length: 15
V gene: TRBV5-1
CDR3 DNA: TGCGCCAGCAGCCCCTCCCGGGGGAGAGGAGAGACCCAGTACTTC
CDR3 protein: CASSPSRGRGETQYF

J gene: TRBJ2-7
D gene: -
clone size: once
CDR3 length: 15
V gene: TRBV28
CDR3 DNA: TGTGCCAGCAACCTAGGGGGGGCCGGGGGTGTCGAGCAGTACTTC
CDR3 protein: CASNLGGAGGVEQYF

J gene: TRBJ1-5
D gene: TRBD1
clone size: -
CDR3 length: 17
V gene: TRBV6-2/TRBV6-3
CDR3 DNA: TGTGCCAGCAGCACCGACAGGGGGCGTTTCGGCAATCAGCCCCAGCATTTT
CDR3 protein: CASSTDRGRFGNQPQHF

J gene: TRBJ1-1
D gene: -
clone size: once
CDR3 length: 15
V gene: TRBV7-6
CDR3 DNA: TGTGCCAGCAGAAGATCGGGAGACATGAACACTGAAGCTTTCTTT
CDR3 protein: CASRRSGDMNTEAFF

J gene: TRBJ1-2
D gene: -
clone size: few
CDR3 length: 13
V gene: TRBV6-5
CDR3 DNA: TGTGCCAGCAGTCCTCAGGGGAACTATGGCTACACCTTC
CDR3 protein: CASSPQGNYGYTF

J gene: TRBJ2-5
D gene: -
clone size: -
CDR3 length: 13
V gene: TRBV5-1
CDR3 DNA: TGCGCCAGCAGGGACAGTAAGGGGGAGACCCAGTACTTC
CDR3 protein: CASRDSKGETQYF

J gene: TRBJ1-1
D gene: -
clone size: once
CDR3 length: 12
V gene: TRBV10-2
CDR3 DNA: TGCGCCAGCAGTCAAGCGAACACTGAAGCTTTCTTT
CDR3 protein: CASSQANTEAFF

J gene: TRBJ2-5
D gene: TRBD1
clone size: -
CDR3 length: 17
V gene: TRBV5-1
CDR3 DNA: TGCGCCAGCGCCACGGATGCCGGGACAGGGGTAGGAGAGACCCAGTACTTC
CDR3 protein: CASATDAGTGVGETQYF

J gene: TRBJ2-2
D gene: TRBD1
clone size: -
CDR3 length: 15
V gene: TRBV3-1/TRBV3-2
CDR3 DNA: TGTGCCAGCAGCCAGCGACAGGGGTACACCGGGGAGCTGTTTTTT
CDR3 protein: CASSQRQGYTGELFF

J gene: TRBJ2-2
D gene: TRBD1
clone size: -
CDR3 length: 15
V gene: TRBV5-6
CDR3 DNA: TGTGCCAGCAGCCCTCGAACCGGGACAGTCGGGGAGCTGTTTTTT
CDR3 protein: CASSPRTGTVGELFF

J gene: TRBJ2-7
D gene: -
clone size: -
CDR3 length: 14
V gene: TRBV11-2
CDR3 DNA: TGTGCCAGCAGCTTAGTGGATGCGGGGTACGAGCAGTACTTC
CDR3 protein: CASSLVDAGYEQYF

J gene: TRBJ1-6
D gene: -
clone size: once
CDR3 length: 17
V gene: TRBV9
CDR3 DNA: TGTGCCAGCAGCTCTTCACAGGGTTCCCTTGATAATTCACCCCTCCACTTT
CDR3 protein: CASSSSQGSLDNSPLHF

J gene: TRBJ1-1
D gene: -
clone size: -
CDR3 length: 14
V gene: TRBV4-2
CDR3 DNA: TGTGCCAGCAGCCGAGAGCCCTACAGGGCTGAAGCTTTCTTT
CDR3 protein: CASSREPYRAEAFF

J gene: TRBJ2-3
D gene: TRBD2
clone size: -
CDR3 length: 17
V gene: TRBV7-9
CDR3 DNA: TGTGCCAGCAGCTACCCCCCGGCTAGCGGGAGCCGCGATACGCAGTATTTT
CDR3 protein: CASSYPPASGSRDTQYF

J gene: TRBJ2-1
D gene: TRBD1
clone size: -
CDR3 length: 15
V gene: TRBV7-6
CDR3 DNA: TGTGCCAGCAGCCCCGGGACAGGGGTACAGAATGAGCAGTTCTTC
CDR3 protein: CASSPGTGVQNEQFF